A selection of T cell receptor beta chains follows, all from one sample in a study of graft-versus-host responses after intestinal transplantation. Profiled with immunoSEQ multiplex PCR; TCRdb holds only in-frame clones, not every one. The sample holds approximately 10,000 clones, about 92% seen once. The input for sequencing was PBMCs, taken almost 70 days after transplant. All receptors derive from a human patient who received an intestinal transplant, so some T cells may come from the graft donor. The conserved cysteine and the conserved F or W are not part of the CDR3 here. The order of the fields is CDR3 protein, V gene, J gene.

CDR3aa: ASSSNQWGLGHEQF; v_gene: TRBV7-9; j_gene: TRBJ2-1
CDR3aa: ASSSSYEQY; v_gene: TRBV13; j_gene: TRBJ2-7
CDR3aa: ASSQDLGLAGVGYNEQF; v_gene: TRBV4-2; j_gene: TRBJ2-1
CDR3aa: ASSQTGGAGYGYT; v_gene: TRBV11-2; j_gene: TRBJ1-2
CDR3aa: ASSGRLAGTNNEQF; v_gene: TRBV2; j_gene: TRBJ2-1
CDR3aa: ASSYSTGLEAF; v_gene: TRBV6-5; j_gene: TRBJ1-1
CDR3aa: ASSEIQREGPQY; v_gene: TRBV25-1; j_gene: TRBJ2-3
CDR3aa: AWSVLGARDTQY; v_gene: TRBV30; j_gene: TRBJ2-3
CDR3aa: ASSPRGTESTDTQY; v_gene: TRBV28; j_gene: TRBJ2-3
CDR3aa: ATSPGTGYEQY; v_gene: TRBV25-1; j_gene: TRBJ2-7
CDR3aa: ASRSGDTQY; v_gene: TRBV6-5; j_gene: TRBJ2-3
CDR3aa: ASTKVRVYSNQPQH; v_gene: TRBV19; j_gene: TRBJ1-5
CDR3aa: AISGEGLGSYEQY; v_gene: TRBV10-3; j_gene: TRBJ2-7
CDR3aa: ASSSRVTGFSDTQY; v_gene: TRBV28; j_gene: TRBJ2-3
CDR3aa: ASSETSYNEQF; v_gene: TRBV6-4; j_gene: TRBJ2-1
CDR3aa: ASSPGLAYVRQETQY; v_gene: TRBV5-6; j_gene: TRBJ2-5
CDR3aa: ASSQGTSGRFWETQY; v_gene: TRBV4-1; j_gene: TRBJ2-5
CDR3aa: ASSYSATGGNEQF; v_gene: TRBV6-8; j_gene: TRBJ2-1
CDR3aa: ASSSTADGYGYT; v_gene: TRBV28; j_gene: TRBJ1-2
CDR3aa: ASSKTGLALYEQY; v_gene: TRBV7-2; j_gene: TRBJ2-7
CDR3aa: ASSVGLAQSSYEQY; v_gene: TRBV6-6; j_gene: TRBJ2-7
CDR3aa: ASSRIPQGRNIQY; v_gene: TRBV27; j_gene: TRBJ2-4
CDR3aa: SASEGYEQY; v_gene: TRBV20-1; j_gene: TRBJ2-7
CDR3aa: AISETSRPYEQY; v_gene: TRBV10-3; j_gene: TRBJ2-7
CDR3aa: ASSGGLADYNEQF; v_gene: TRBV10-1; j_gene: TRBJ2-1
CDR3aa: ASSEQGHSPLH; v_gene: TRBV6-1; j_gene: TRBJ1-6
CDR3aa: ATSRGRRTGSYNEQF; v_gene: TRBV15; j_gene: TRBJ2-1
CDR3aa: ATSTQAINQPQH; v_gene: TRBV15; j_gene: TRBJ1-5
CDR3aa: ASSTYLASYNEQF; v_gene: TRBV5-4; j_gene: TRBJ2-1
CDR3aa: ASSQRGFAGELF; v_gene: TRBV4-1; j_gene: TRBJ2-2
CDR3aa: ASSVASGTYNEQF; v_gene: TRBV9; j_gene: TRBJ2-1
CDR3aa: ASGQGASGNTIY; v_gene: TRBV2; j_gene: TRBJ1-3
CDR3aa: ASSKVPDQPQH; v_gene: TRBV21-1; j_gene: TRBJ1-5
CDR3aa: SVSGEHF; v_gene: TRBV29-1; j_gene: TRBJ1-1
CDR3aa: ASSLTGDTDTQY; v_gene: TRBV28; j_gene: TRBJ2-3
CDR3aa: ASSASWDSNTDTQY; v_gene: TRBV9; j_gene: TRBJ2-3
CDR3aa: ASSVYVRRVTYNEQF; v_gene: TRBV6-1; j_gene: TRBJ2-1
CDR3aa: ASSPGGAFSYEQY; v_gene: TRBV7-9; j_gene: TRBJ2-7
CDR3aa: ASSLRGGLRTF; v_gene: TRBV5-8; j_gene: TRBJ1-1
CDR3aa: AWSRQGGPSGANVLT; v_gene: TRBV30; j_gene: TRBJ2-6
CDR3aa: ATGGAYEQY; v_gene: TRBV15; j_gene: TRBJ2-7
CDR3aa: ASSLDPGGFNTEAF; v_gene: TRBV7-9; j_gene: TRBJ1-1
CDR3aa: ASSRTSGLSSYEQY; v_gene: TRBV19; j_gene: TRBJ2-7
CDR3aa: ASSQEGPSGGTSYEQY; v_gene: TRBV4-3; j_gene: TRBJ2-7
CDR3aa: ASSVSGTHTDTQY; v_gene: TRBV9; j_gene: TRBJ2-3